This T cell receptor beta chain was sequenced during a study of early T cells in non-severe SARS-CoV-2 infection. Study-level information: Sequencing of bulk RNA from unsorted whole blood was done, without chain pairing.

General study findings and limits: CD4 and private specificities were missed by VDJdb matching, which favored anti-spike CD8 responses.

Concerning this clonotype: What it binds is not known.

Individual cDNA molecules were tagged with unique molecular identifiers. TCRdb independently ran MiXCR on the 5' RACE reads; one entry per CDR3 protein. The top ten clones hold about 3% of a sample with approximately 81,000 distinct CDR3 sequences, roughly an eighth of them seen once. Germline CDR1 is DFQATT and CDR2 is SNEGSKA (reference sequence). The CDR3 covers 12 residues. Between the trimmed V and J ends, which lost 3 bases and 0 bases, there was a span of 6 bases. The sequencing input was whole blood. The TCR originated in an adult who was a healthcare worker with PCR-confirmed SARS-CoV-2 infection or an uninfected control (not recorded which). This sequence joins TRBV20-1 and TRBJ2-7, with a weak D call TRBD2 (5 bases). The CDR3 protein is CSARDFSYEQYF. The CDR3 nucleotides are TGCAGTGCTAGGGACTTCTCCTACGAGCAGTACTTC.